The source of this TCR beta chain is a study of blood T cells in healthy people across ages. Notes on the study in general: More naive CD4+ cells and higher diversity were found in long-lived than in aged donors.

Sample-barcoded 5' priming and a J-beta primer mix drove a second PCR of 7 to 11 cycles. Every cDNA molecule bore a tag from a template-switch adaptor containing 12 random nucleotides. TCRdb processed the 5' RACE reads anew with MiXCR; each CDR3 protein has one entry. The sample lists approximately 900,000 distinct CDR3 sequences, roughly 29% occurring once. In the case of this clonotype: Its antigen is not identified. At one boundary the junction diverges from the germline segment, which might be a read error.

Isolation recovered at least 6.5 million PBMCs from every sample. Germline V gives CDR1 SGHAT, CDR2 FQNNGV. This CDR3 spans 17 amino acids. These data were likewise used in another study, on T cells of mothers and their children.

Sequencing was done on a sample of blood. The rearrangement links TRBV11-2 to TRBJ2-3, with TRBD1 identical over 7 bases. This TCR derives from a woman aged 40 to 50 in good health. The CDR3 loop is CTSSSSSGQIGTDTQYF. The CDR3 bases are TGTACCAGCAGCTCCTCATCGGGACAGATTGGAACAGATACGCAGTATTTT.